These 2 T cell receptor beta chains originate from one sample sequenced in a study of CD8 T cells in Susac syndrome. RNA amounts of about 0.5 to 1 ug underwent reverse transcription with random hexamers. A single record per CDR3 protein comes from TCRdb applying MiXCR to the immunoSEQ multiplex PCR reads. The sample records about 76,000 distinct CDR3 sequences, under 95% being singletons. The sample comprised CD8+ T cells from PBMCs. These receptor sequences come from a human donor with Susac syndrome.

The chain combines TRBV2 with TRBJ1-2, with D perhaps TRBD1 (6 bases). V was clipped by 6 bases and J by 7 bases, with 15 bases between them. The CDR3 is 13 residues long. The V gene's germline CDR1 is SNHLY and CDR2 FYNNEI. CDR3: CASSLTGFAGYTF. The CDR3 nucleotides read TGTGCCAGCAGCCTTACAGGGTTCGCTGGCTACACCTTC.

The chain employs TRBV5-1 and TRBJ1-1; D gene ambiguous. V was shortened by 2 bases and J by 1 base, with 12 bases between the two germline ends. Germline lookup yields CDR1 SGHRS and CDR2 YFSETQ. This CDR3 has 15 residues. In nucleotides, the CDR3 is TGCGCCAGCAGCTTTCGAGGTTCACAGAACACTGAAGCTTTCTTT. Its protein is CASSFRGSQNTEAFF.